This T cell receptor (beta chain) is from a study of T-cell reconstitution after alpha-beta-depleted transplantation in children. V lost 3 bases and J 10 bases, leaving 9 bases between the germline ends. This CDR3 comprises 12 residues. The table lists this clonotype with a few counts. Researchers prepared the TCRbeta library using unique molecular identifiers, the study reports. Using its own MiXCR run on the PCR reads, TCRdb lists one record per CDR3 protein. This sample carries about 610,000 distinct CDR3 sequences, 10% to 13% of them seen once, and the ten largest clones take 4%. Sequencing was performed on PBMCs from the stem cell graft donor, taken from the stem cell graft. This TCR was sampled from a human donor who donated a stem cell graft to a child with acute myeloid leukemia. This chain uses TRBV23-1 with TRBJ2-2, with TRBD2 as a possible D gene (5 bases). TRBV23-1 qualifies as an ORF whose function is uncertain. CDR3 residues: CASSQDSLELFF. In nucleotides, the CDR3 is TGCGCCAGCAGTCAGGACTCATTGGAGCTGTTTTTT.